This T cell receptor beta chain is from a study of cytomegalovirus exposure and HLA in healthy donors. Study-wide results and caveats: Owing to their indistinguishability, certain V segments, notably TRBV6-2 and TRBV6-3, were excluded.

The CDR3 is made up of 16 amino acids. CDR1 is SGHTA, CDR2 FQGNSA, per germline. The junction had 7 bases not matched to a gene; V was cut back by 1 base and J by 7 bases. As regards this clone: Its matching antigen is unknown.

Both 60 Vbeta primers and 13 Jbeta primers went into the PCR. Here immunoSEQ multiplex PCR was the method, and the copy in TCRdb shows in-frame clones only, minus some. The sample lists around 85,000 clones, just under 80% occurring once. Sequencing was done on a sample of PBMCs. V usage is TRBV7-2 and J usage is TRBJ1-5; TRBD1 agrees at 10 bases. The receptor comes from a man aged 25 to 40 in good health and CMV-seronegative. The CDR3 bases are TGTGCCAGCAGCTTAGTCTCCGGGACAGGGGAACAGCCCCAGCATTTT. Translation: CASSLVSGTGEQPQHF.